One sample yielded the 24 T cell receptor beta chains listed below, sequenced in a study of blood T cell repertoires in COVID-19. The method was immunoSEQ multiplex PCR; TCRdb's version includes in-frame clones alone and lacks a portion of them. The table has tens of thousands of clones, around 87% seen once. Sequencing input: peripheral blood. The origin of the receptors is a human donor in a cohort sampled during active COVID-19.

The V gene is TRBV10-3, the J gene TRBJ1-1, with a possible D match to TRBD1 (5 bases). Trimming left V 8 bases short and J 1 base short, with 14 bases between. The germline gives CDR1 ENHRY, CDR2 SYGVKD. There are 14 residues in the CDR3. The chain's CDR3 is CAIGAGITNTEAFF. CDR3 bases: TGTGCCATCGGGGCAGGGATAACGAACACTGAAGCTTTCTTT.

This chain joins TRBV6-5 and TRBJ2-1; possible D gene TRBD2, 5 bases. Germline assignment: CDR1 MNHEY and CDR2 SVGAGI. Trimming cost V 2 bases and J 9 bases, with 8 bases left between them. CDR3 size: 12 residues. CDR3 in DNA: TGTGCCAGCAGTTACCGGGCGGGTGAGCAGTTCTTC. Its protein is CASSYRAGEQFF.

The J gene is TRBJ2-1, the V gene TRBV27, with TRBD2 identical over 14 bases. Germline CDR1 and CDR2: MNHEY and SMNVEV (reference sequence). Trimming took 5 bases from V and 3 from J; bases not matched to a gene: 15. The CDR3 spans 20 residues. As DNA, the CDR3 is TGTGCCAGCAGTCCCAGACTAGCGGGAGGGCTAGTAACCGGCTACAATGAGCAGTTCTTC. This codes for CASSPRLAGGLVTGYNEQFF.

The V call is TRBV7-8, the J call TRBJ2-5; D not certain. The CDR3 sequence is 18 residues long. V was trimmed by 1 base and J by 0 bases, leaving 18 bases between them. Germline values: CDR1 SGHVS, CDR2 FQNEAQ. CDR3 sequence (DNA): TGTGCCAGCAGCTTAGTCGTCCCCCGGGTTCCGTACCAAGAGACCCAGTACTTC. Residues: CASSLVVPRVPYQETQYF.

The V and J genes are TRBV11-2 and TRBJ2-7; 8 bases fit TRBD1. Per germline, CDR1 SGHAT and CDR2 FQNNGV. The V gene end was trimmed by 1 base and the J gene end by 4 bases; junction bases not matched to a gene: 3. The CDR3 length is 14 residues. The CDR3 region is CASSLGQGTYEQYF. For the CDR3, the DNA is TGTGCCAGCAGCTTAGGACAGGGGACTTACGAGCAGTACTTC.

V usage is TRBV5-4 and J usage is TRBJ1-4; D is possibly TRBD1 (5 bases). The CDR3 contains 15 residues. V was shortened by 4 bases and J by 8 bases, with 18 bases between the two germline ends. Germline lookup yields CDR1 SGHNT and CDR2 YYREEE (reference sequence). CDR3 residues: CASSLGTGGEEKLFF. CDR3 DNA sequence: TGTGCCAGCAGCCTGGGCACGGGGGGAGAGGAAAAACTGTTTTTT.

As to this clone: A read error may produce the germline difference seen at one junction end. The V gene is TRBV7-7, the J gene TRBJ2-1; maybe TRBD2 (5 bases). CDR1 and CDR2 from the germline V gene are SSHAT and FNYEAQ (reference sequence). The CDR3 has 15 residues. The CDR3 protein is CASSSGNPRYNEQFF. The CDR3 DNA reads as TGTGCTAGCAGCTCCGGGAACCCCCGCTACAATGAGCAGTTCTTC.

V is TRBV6-5 and J is TRBJ2-7; D is perhaps TRBD1 (6 bases). Germline V gives CDR1 MNHEY, CDR2 SVGAGI. This CDR3 comprises 15 residues. Deletions cut 0 bases from V and 2 bases from J, with 11 bases between. This CDR3 is CASSYSGGSAYEQYF. The CDR3 DNA follows: TGTGCCAGCAGTTACTCAGGGGGATCGGCCTACGAGCAGTACTTC.

Concerning this clone: The junction shows a germline mismatch at one end, possibly a read error. The chain employs TRBV3-1 (or the pseudogene TRBV3-2) and TRBJ2-7; 8 nucleotides align to TRBD2. Germline V CDR1 and CDR2: LGHDT, YNNKEL (reference sequence). This CDR3 has 15 amino acids. The CDR3 DNA follows: TGTGCCAGCAGCCAGGTAACGGGGATCGGGAGGGCCTATAACTTC. This translates into CASSQVTGIGRAYNF.

This chain joins TRBV10-3 and TRBJ1-2; a possible D gene is TRBD1 (6 bases). Looked up from germline, CDR1 is ENHRY and CDR2 is SYGVKD. There are 13 residues in the CDR3. With 10 bases removed from V and 8 bases from J, the gap between germline ends came to 20 bases. This chain's CDR3 is CATRDTGPMGYTF. In DNA, the CDR3 is TGTGCCACCCGGGACACAGGACCAATGGGCTACACCTTC.

The gene calls are TRBV7-3 and TRBJ2-2, with 7 bases fitting TRBD1. CDR1 SGHTA and CDR2 FQGTGA come from the germline V gene. The CDR3 spans 16 residues. Trimming cost V 5 bases and J 3 bases; bases outside gene matches: 9. The CDR3 DNA reads TGTGCCAGCAGCCCCCGGACAGGTCCCGACACCGGGGAGCTGTTTTTT. Translated: CASSPRTGPDTGELFF.

This chain uses TRBV28 with TRBJ1-1, with D uncertain. The V end was cut by 7 bases, the J end by 1 base, with 10 bases between. Germline lookup yields CDR1 MDHEN and CDR2 SYDVKM. This CDR3 spans 13 amino acids. CDR3 coding DNA: TGTGCCAGCACTGTGACGGGGAACACTGAAGCTTTCTTT. This sequence encodes CASTVTGNTEAFF.

The chain couples TRBV30 to TRBJ1-3; D remains ambiguous. The germline V gene encodes CDR1 GTSNPN and CDR2 SVGIG (reference sequence). The CDR3 totals 12 residues. The V and J ends lost 1 base and 7 bases respectively, with 8 bases between them. CDR3 in DNA: TGTGCCTGGAGTGGCCACTTGAACACCATATATTTT. This codes for CAWSGHLNTIYF.

The chain couples TRBV5-1 to TRBJ2-1, with 13 bases fitting TRBD2. Germline CDR1 is SGHRS and CDR2 is YFSETQ. The trim removed 0 bases at V and 9 bases at J, leaving 6 bases unmatched. The CDR3 is 16 amino acids. The chain's CDR3 is CASSLEGLAGAGEQFF. The CDR3, as DNA: TGCGCCAGCAGCTTGGAAGGACTAGCGGGAGCCGGTGAGCAGTTCTTC.

The rearrangement uses TRBV18 and TRBJ2-7; 8 bases map to TRBD1. The CDR3 has 15 amino acids. V gave up 2 bases and J gave up 7 bases; unmatched junction bases: 10. CDR1 KGHSH and CDR2 LQKENI come from the germline V gene. CDR3 coding DNA: TGTGCCAGCTCACCAACAATCCAGGGGGCGCGTGAGCAGTACTTC. Its protein product is CASSPTIQGAREQYF.

The gene calls are TRBV24-1 and TRBJ2-3, with 8 bases fitting TRBD2. J was trimmed by 1 base and V by 5 bases; bases with no gene match: 4. The CDR3 runs 15 residues. The germline V gene encodes CDR1 KGHDR and CDR2 SFDVKD. CDR3 protein: CATSVSRGGTDTQYF. The CDR3 bases are TGTGCCACCAGTGTCTCGCGGGGGGGCACAGATACGCAGTATTTT.

The V gene is TRBV18, the J gene TRBJ1-1, with D unclear. The germline gives CDR1 KGHSH, CDR2 LQKENI. Trimming cost V 6 bases and J 3 bases, with 14 bases left between them. CDR3 length: 14 amino acids. CDR3 coding DNA: TGTGCCAGCTCCCTAGCGGGTGTGGACACTGAAGCTTTCTTT. Protein: CASSLAGVDTEAFF.

The rearrangement links TRBV3-1 (or the pseudogene TRBV3-2) to TRBJ2-3; TRBD2 agrees at 8 bases. Germline CDR1 and CDR2: LGHDT and YNNKEL (reference sequence). Trimming at V came to 4 bases and at J to 6 bases, leaving 6 bases not matched to a gene. This CDR3 is 14 amino acids long. The DNA for the CDR3 is TGTGCCAGCAGCCTCGACAGCGGGAGCGATACGCAGTATTTT. Protein product: CASSLDSGSDTQYF.

Comments on this clone: Other DNA sequences in the same sample also yield this CDR3. J is TRBJ1-5 and V is TRBV6-2 or TRBV6-3; no definite D call. The CDR3 covers 15 residues. V was cut by 3 bases and J by 0 bases, with 9 bases left in between. Per germline, CDR1 MNHEY and CDR2 SVGEGT. CDR3 protein: CASSYSGYSNQPQHF. In DNA, the CDR3 is TGTGCCAGCAGTTATTCCGGGTATAGCAATCAGCCCCAGCATTTT.

The gene calls are TRBV6-2 or TRBV6-3 and TRBJ2-3; 15 nucleotides agree with TRBD2. The CDR3 is 19 residues long. CDR1 and CDR2 from the germline V gene are MNHEY and SVGEGT. Trimming cost V 2 bases and J 0 bases; bases outside gene matches: 6. The CDR3 DNA reads as TGTGCCAGCAGTTACCGCGGACTAGCGGGAGGGTCTAGCACAGATACGCAGTATTTT. Its protein product is CASSYRGLAGGSSTDTQYF.

This sequence joins TRBV2 and TRBJ1-5; the D gene is possibly TRBD1 (5 bases). Trimming took 6 bases from V and 5 from J, leaving 14 bases between them. The germline gives CDR1 SNHLY, CDR2 FYNNEI. This CDR3 has 14 amino acids. The CDR3 loop is CASRDIGAYQPQHF. Written as DNA, the CDR3 is TGTGCCAGCAGGGACATCGGAGCCTATCAGCCCCAGCATTTT.

The V and J genes are TRBV7-2 and TRBJ1-1; 9 nucleotides align to TRBD1. The CDR3 runs to 14 residues. Trimming cost V 3 bases and J 4 bases; bases outside gene matches: 3. From germline, CDR1 is SGHTA and CDR2 FQGNSA. Written as DNA, the CDR3 is TGTGCCAGCAGCTTGGACAGGGGTAGCACTGAAGCTTTCTTT. Translated, it gives CASSLDRGSTEAFF.

The chain links TRBV3-1 (or the pseudogene TRBV3-2) to TRBJ2-7, with D unresolved. CDR1 LGHDT and CDR2 YNNKEL come from the germline V gene (reference sequence). Trimming removed 3 bases at V and 0 bases at J, with 3 bases between. This CDR3 has 12 residues. The chain's CDR3 is CASSQASYEQYF. The CDR3 coding sequence is TGTGCCAGCAGCCAGGCCTCCTACGAGCAGTACTTC.

The rearrangement uses TRBV15 and TRBJ2-7, with D unresolved. The CDR3 sequence is 13 residues long. The V end lost 2 bases, the J end lost 7 bases, and 12 bases lay between the germline ends. Germline V gene data show CDR1 as LNHNV and CDR2 as YYDKDF (reference sequence). CDR3 protein: CATSRSHNSEQYF. The CDR3 DNA sequence: TGTGCCACCAGCAGATCTCATAACAGTGAGCAGTACTTC.